This T cell receptor (beta chain) was sequenced for a study of blood T cell repertoires in COVID-19. Study-wide background: The United States, Italy and Spain provided the acute and convalescent COVID-19 samples. In each case, the material was cDNA or gDNA derived from T cells, B-cell-depleted T cells, or PBMCs.

This CDR3 has 14 amino acids. The junction had 5 bases not matched to a gene; V was cut back by 5 bases and J by 3 bases. From germline, CDR1 is LNHDA and CDR2 SQIVND (reference sequence). Per the original methods: Using reference gene primer amplification, nucleated cell counts were estimated. Assay used: immunoSEQ multiplex PCR; TCRdb lists only in-frame clones, some missing. The D gene and trimming were derived from the DNA, and the V and J assignments and clone size from that table. The sample holds roughly 330,000 clones; about 91% are singletons and the top ten take 9.9%. This clone was counted a few times. Recruited during active infection, patients (from Seattle) were subsequently followed longitudinally.

The receptor was isolated from a man aged 30 to 39 with COVID-19, enrolled during active disease. The sequenced material came from peripheral blood. The chain recombines TRBV19 with TRBJ2-7, with TRBD2 matching 9 bases. The CDR3: CASSSPLAGYEQYF. CDR3 coding DNA: TGTGCCAGTAGTTCACCACTAGCGGGCTACGAGCAGTACTTC. The full variable domain, with the rest looked up from reference TRBV19 and TRBJ2-7, is DGGITQSPKYLFRKEGQNVTLSCEQNLNHDAMYWYRQDPGQGLRLIYYSQIVNDFQKGDIAEGYSVSREKKESFPLTVTSAQKNPTAFYLCASSSPLAGYEQYFGPGTRLTVT.